This entry describes one T cell receptor beta chain. Assay: immunoSEQ multiplex PCR; the TCRdb copy retains only in-frame clones and omits some. Here the sample spans a few hundred thousand clones, 95% being singletons. The sample originates from a study of shared T cell receptors in the human thymus. With 6 bases clipped from V and 5 bases from J, the junction kept 7 bases outside the gene matches. This CDR3 is built from 14 residues. Germline CDR1 MNHNS, CDR2 SASEGT. The sample was thymocytes. The source of this sequence is a human donor. The chain uses TRBV6-1 and TRBJ2-1; 7 nucleotides agree with TRBD1. In DNA form, the CDR3 reads TGTGCCAGCAGGGACAGGTTCGTCCACAATGAGCAGTTCTTC. It encodes CASRDRFVHNEQFF.